The present entry profiles one T cell receptor (beta chain) with its context. The CDR3 runs to 14 residues. The V gene's germline CDR1 is KGHSH and CDR2 LQKENI. V lost 2 bases, J lost 4 bases, and 1 base stayed unmatched. Per the study methods: Nucleated cell number was recorded as an estimate derived from reference gene primer amplification. The method was immunoSEQ multiplex PCR; TCRdb's version includes in-frame clones alone and lacks a portion of them. The D gene and trimming were derived from the DNA, and the V and J assignments and clone size from that table. The sample holds about 250,000 clones, 83% seen once. This record comes from a study of blood T cell repertoires in COVID-19. Background on the study: Spain, Italy and the United States supplied samples that represented acute and convalescent COVID-19. Sources were T cells, B-cell-depleted T cells, or PBMCs; the material itself was cDNA or gDNA.

The chain joins TRBV18 to TRBJ2-1, with 8 nucleotides matching TRBD1. This receptor was obtained from a man aged 35 to 55 with active or convalescent COVID-19. Sequenced material: peripheral blood. CDR3 sequence reads: CASSPNRGYNEQFF. The DNA of the CDR3 is TGTGCCAGCTCACCAAACAGGGGGTACAATGAGCAGTTCTTC.